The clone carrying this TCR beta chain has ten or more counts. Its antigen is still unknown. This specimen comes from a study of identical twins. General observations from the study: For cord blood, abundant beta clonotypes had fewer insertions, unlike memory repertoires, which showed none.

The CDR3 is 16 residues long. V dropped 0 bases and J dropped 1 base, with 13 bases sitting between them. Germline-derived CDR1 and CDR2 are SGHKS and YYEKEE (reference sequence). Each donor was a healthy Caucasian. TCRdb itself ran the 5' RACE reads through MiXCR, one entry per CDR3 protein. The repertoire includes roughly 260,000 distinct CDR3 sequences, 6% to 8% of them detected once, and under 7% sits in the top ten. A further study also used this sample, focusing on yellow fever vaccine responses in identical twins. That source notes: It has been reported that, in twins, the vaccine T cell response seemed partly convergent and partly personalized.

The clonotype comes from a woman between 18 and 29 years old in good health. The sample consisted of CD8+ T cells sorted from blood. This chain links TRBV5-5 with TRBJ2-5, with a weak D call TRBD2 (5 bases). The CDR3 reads CASSLAAASSQETQYF. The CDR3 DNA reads TGTGCCAGCAGCTTGGCCGCCGCTAGCAGCCAAGAGACCCAGTACTTC.